These 6 T cell receptor beta chains were sequenced from one sample in a study of PD-1 blockade in classical Hodgkin lymphoma. Every single patient, without exception, relapsed after autologous stem cell transplantation, and brentuximab vedotin exposure varied. TCRdb's table, derived via immunoSEQ multiplex PCR, lists solely in-frame clones and lacks some. This table holds 30,000 to 45,000 clones, approximately 87% found once. Sequencing used peripheral blood mononuclear cells (PBMCs), obtained at baseline. These TCRs come from a human donor with classical Hodgkin lymphoma.

The chain recombines TRBV19 with TRBJ2-4; D might be TRBD1 (5 bases). The CDR3 runs 17 residues. V shed 2 bases and J shed 0 bases, with 14 bases lying between them. CDR1 is LNHDA and CDR2 is SQIVND in the germline V gene (reference sequence). For the CDR3, the DNA is TGTGCCAGTAGTATACCAGGCAGGGCCTTAGCCAAAAACATTCAGTACTTC. Translating gives CASSIPGRALAKNIQYF.

The V and J genes are TRBV9 and TRBJ2-5; D is ambiguous. The V gene's germline CDR1 is SGDLS and CDR2 YYNGEE. Between the trimmed V and J ends, which lost 0 bases and 5 bases, there was a span of 11 bases. The CDR3 extends over 14 amino acids. CDR3 sequence (DNA): TGTGCCAGCAGCGTAGGGAATAGCTGGGAGACCCAGTACTTC. This sequence encodes CASSVGNSWETQYF.

This sequence joins TRBV7-3 and TRBJ1-1; D call uncertain. Germline values: CDR1 SGHTA, CDR2 FQGTGA. V lost 3 bases, J lost 0 bases, and 11 bases lay in between. The CDR3 is made up of 15 amino acids. DNA of the CDR3: TGTGCCAGCAGCTTGAACAGCCTCATGAACACTGAAGCTTTCTTT. Its protein product is CASSLNSLMNTEAFF.

The V call is TRBV5-1, the J call TRBJ2-3; 10 bases match TRBD1. The J segment lost 2 bases and the V segment lost 4 bases, leaving 4 bases of the junction unmatched. The germline V gene has CDR1 SGHRS and CDR2 YFSETQ. The CDR3 runs to 15 residues. CDR3 residues: CASSPGQGDTDTQYF. The CDR3 bases are TGCGCCAGCAGCCCCGGACAGGGGGACACAGATACGCAGTATTTT.

This sequence joins TRBV5-5 and TRBJ2-7; no firm D call. Germline assignment: CDR1 SGHKS and CDR2 YYEKEE (reference sequence). V lost 0 bases, J lost 0 bases, and 7 bases lay in between. The CDR3 runs to 14 residues. The CDR3 DNA reads TGTGCCAGCAGCTTGGCTCCAGTCTCCTACGAGCAGTACTTC. This sequence encodes CASSLAPVSYEQYF.

The chain recombines TRBV30 with TRBJ2-5, with D uncertain. Germline V gene lookup returns CDR1 GTSNPN and CDR2 SVGIG (reference sequence). Trimming took off 3 bases at V and 7 bases at J, with 15 bases between the two ends. The CDR3 spans 13 residues. The CDR3 spells CAWRGFGWGTQYF. The CDR3 bases are TGTGCCTGGAGGGGATTCGGGTGGGGGACCCAGTACTTC.